The text below deals with one TCR beta chain. The target antigen is unknown. Naivety among CD8 cells was defined by CD45RO negativity and positive CCR7 selection, thereby excluding terminally differentiated effector memory CD45RA+ cells. In the original analysis: ImmunoSEQ only sent back junction sequences with no quality scores, so filtering was done differently. TCRdb keeps only in-frame clones here, not all; method: immunoSEQ multiplex PCR. V and J calls and clone size come straight from that table; D and trimming were deduced from the DNA. The data hold some 630,000 clones, with 96% observed a single time. These data originate in a study of shared clonotypes between healthy human individuals. The CDR3 is 16 residues long. Germline CDR1 MNHNY, CDR2 SVGAGI (reference sequence). Study-wide results and limits: Tissues were not sampled, only blood, and their repertoires likely differ. Sharing of clonotypes among donors was expected to vary with sequencing depth.

The receptor comes from a woman in her thirties in good health. Sequencing was performed on naive CD8+ T cells sorted from blood. The chain combines TRBV6-6 with TRBJ2-5; D not certain. The J call is doubtful: the DNA matches TRBJ2-7 better. In nucleotides, the CDR3 is TGTGCCAGCAGTTACTCGAAGGTAATTACACCCTACGAGCAGTACTTC. Encoded protein: CASSYSKVITPYEQYF.